This T cell receptor (beta chain) was sequenced for a study of PD-1 blockade in classical Hodgkin lymphoma. This CDR3 has 15 amino acids. V gave up 2 bases and J gave up 4 bases, with 12 bases separating them. Germline assignment: CDR1 ENHRY and CDR2 SYGVKD. Brentuximab vedotin exposure varied, and every patient relapsed after autologous stem cell transplantation. The assay was immunoSEQ multiplex PCR, and TCRdb's table has in-frame clones only and misses some. Here the sample spans 50,000 to 75,000 clones, 70% to 90% being singletons. V is TRBV10-3 and J is TRBJ2-1; TRBD2 might be the D (6 bases). The sample was peripheral blood mononuclear cells (PBMCs), taken at baseline. This sequence was found in a human donor with classical Hodgkin lymphoma. In DNA, the CDR3 is TGTGCCATCAGTGAGCGTGGGACTGGGTACAATGAGCAGTTCTTC. Its protein product is CAISERGTGYNEQFF.